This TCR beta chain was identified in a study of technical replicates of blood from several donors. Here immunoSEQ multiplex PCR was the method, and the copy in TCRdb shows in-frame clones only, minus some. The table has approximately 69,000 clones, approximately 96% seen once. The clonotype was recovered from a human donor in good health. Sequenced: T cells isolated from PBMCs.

CDR3 in amino acids: CASSSRGTKSEAFF. CDR3 nucleotide sequence: TGTGCCAGCAGCTCCCGCGGGACGAAGAGTGAAGCTTTCTTT. This rearrangement joins TRBV7-9 to TRBJ1-1; possibly TRBD1 for D (5 bases). Trimming shortened V by 4 bases and J by 7 bases, and 16 bases separated the two germline ends. CDR1 SEHNR and CDR2 FQNEAQ come from the germline V gene (reference sequence). The CDR3 runs to 14 residues.